The rows below give T cell receptor beta chains drawn from one sample of a study of blood T cell repertoires in COVID-19. Profiled with immunoSEQ multiplex PCR; TCRdb holds only in-frame clones, not every one. The data contain approximately 70,000 clones, roughly 82% of them singletons. Sample: peripheral blood. The origin of the receptors is an elderly woman with acute or convalescent COVID-19. Each CDR3 is given with its conserved first and last residue. D genes are given only for firm matches. Some rows mark clone size as missing; the rest say once, few, many or name a class of expanded clone.

j_call clone_size d_call cdr3_length v_call cdr3_aa cdr3_nt
TRBJ1-2 NA NA 14 TRBV5-1 CASSLGQSLYGYTF TGCGCCAGCAGCTTGGGACAGTCTTTATATGGCTACACCTTC
TRBJ2-5 once TRBD1 16 TRBV28 CASSLPGQANQETQYF TGTGCCAGCAGTTTACCGGGACAGGCGAACCAAGAGACCCAGTACTTC
TRBJ2-7 few NA 14 TRBV18 CASSPPLQDYEQYF TGTGCCAGCTCACCACCGTTACAGGACTACGAGCAGTACTTC
TRBJ1-1 NA TRBD1 14 TRBV6-5 CATNWGQGNTEAFF TGTGCCACCAACTGGGGACAGGGTAACACTGAAGCTTTCTTT
TRBJ2-1 NA NA 17 TRBV2 CASSEAIVTVTYNEQFF TGTGCCAGCAGTGAAGCGATCGTGACAGTTACCTACAATGAGCAGTTCTTC
TRBJ2-5 NA TRBD2 18 TRBV11-2 CASSLELAGARQGETQYF TGTGCCAGCAGCTTAGAGTTAGCGGGAGCCCGGCAAGGGGAGACCCAGTACTTC
TRBJ2-7 NA TRBD1 15 TRBV11-2 CASRRLGTGGIEQYF TGTGCCAGCAGACGCCTCGGGACAGGGGGCATCGAGCAGTACTTC
TRBJ2-2 NA NA 12 TRBV27 CASSNRVGELFF TGTGCCAGCAGTAACAGGGTCGGGGAGCTGTTTTTT
TRBJ2-7 NA NA 15 TRBV6-6 CASRSRSYSPYEQYF TGTGCCAGCAGATCTAGGTCCTATTCACCATACGAGCAGTACTTC
TRBJ2-3 NA TRBD2 17 TRBV24-1 CATSDFDGLAATDTQYF TGTGCCACCAGTGATTTCGATGGACTAGCGGCCACAGATACGCAGTATTTT
TRBJ1-2 NA NA 13 TRBV6-5 CASSTTWGGGYTF TGTGCCAGCAGTACCACTTGGGGGGGTGGCTACACCTTC
TRBJ2-7 NA NA 15 TRBV7-3 CASSYQPGAIYEQYF TGTGCCAGCAGCTATCAACCGGGAGCGATATACGAGCAGTACTTC
TRBJ1-5 few TRBD1 14 TRBV28 CASRGTARNQPQHF TGTGCCAGCAGGGGGACAGCCCGCAATCAGCCCCAGCATTTT
TRBJ2-1 NA NA 14 TRBV7-9 CASSYSTSNHEQFF TGTGCCAGCAGCTACTCCACTAGCAACCATGAGCAGTTCTTC
TRBJ2-7 NA TRBD1 14 TRBV7-3 CASSFRGQGGEQYF TGTGCCAGCAGCTTTAGGGGACAGGGGGGTGAGCAGTACTTC
TRBJ2-3 few TRBD2 17 TRBV19 CASTPASGPPSTDTQYF TGTGCCAGTACCCCCGCTAGCGGCCCACCCAGCACAGATACGCAGTATTTT
TRBJ2-3 NA NA 15 TRBV6-5 CASSYATVTTDTQYF TGTGCCAGCAGTTACGCGACAGTCACCACAGATACGCAGTATTTT
TRBJ2-7 NA TRBD2 18 TRBV27 CASSLSSWEGSSSYEQYF TGTGCCAGCAGTTTATCCTCCTGGGAGGGGTCGAGCTCCTACGAGCAGTACTTC
TRBJ1-1 NA TRBD1 15 TRBV7-2 CASSLMRTGNTEAFF TGTGCCAGCAGCTTAATGAGGACAGGTAACACTGAAGCTTTCTTT
TRBJ2-7 NA NA 13 TRBV14 CASSPGLTYEQYF TGTGCCAGCAGCCCGGGACTGACCTACGAGCAGTACTTC
TRBJ2-5 once NA 13 TRBV11-3 CASSLWYRETQYF TGTGCCAGCAGCCTCTGGTATAGAGAGACCCAGTACTTC
TRBJ2-5 NA NA 12 TRBV10-3 CAISQGAETQYF TGTGCCATCAGCCAAGGGGCGGAGACCCAGTACTTC
TRBJ1-1 NA TRBD1 14 TRBV6-5 CASSFQGANTEAFF TGTGCCAGCAGTTTTCAGGGGGCGAACACTGAAGCTTTCTTT
TRBJ2-2 NA NA 13 TRBV24-1 CATTGASTGELFF TGTGCCACCACAGGGGCTAGCACCGGGGAGCTGTTTTTT
TRBJ1-1 NA TRBD1 12 TRBV5-6 CASSSRQGVAFF TGTGCCAGCAGCTCACGACAGGGGGTAGCTTTCTTT
TRBJ1-1 NA NA 13 TRBV12-3/TRBV12-4 CASSRLTNTEAFF TGTGCCAGCAGTCGACTGACGAACACTGAAGCTTTCTTT
TRBJ2-1 NA TRBD2 18 TRBV5-4 CASSPGLAGVRLDNEQFF TGTGCCAGCAGCCCGGGACTAGCGGGAGTTAGGTTAGACAATGAGCAGTTCTTC
TRBJ2-3 NA TRBD2 16 TRBV19 CASSTRIAGALDTQYF TGTGCCAGTAGTACACGGATAGCGGGAGCTCTGGATACGCAGTATTTT
TRBJ2-7 few TRBD1 18 TRBV7-8 CASSSPRRIQGKGDEQYF TGTGCCAGCAGCTCCCCTCGAAGGATACAGGGGAAAGGCGACGAGCAGTACTTC
TRBJ2-3 NA NA 14 TRBV7-2 CASSPGRYTDTQYF TGTGCCAGCAGCCCAGGGCGGTACACAGATACGCAGTATTTT
TRBJ1-1 once TRBD1 13 TRBV30 CAWSTGGHTEAFF TGTGCCTGGAGTACAGGGGGCCACACTGAAGCTTTCTTT